Presented here are 2 T cell receptor beta chains from one specimen sequenced in a study of blood T cell repertoires in COVID-19. Clones were sequenced by immunoSEQ multiplex PCR, and TCRdb holds only the in-frame ones, with some missing. The sample includes 61,000 or so clones, around 85% of them seen just once. The sample consisted of peripheral blood. The receptors stem from an older woman with acute or convalescent COVID-19.

In its sample, this clone was seen once. This chain joins TRBV6-5 and TRBJ2-5; TRBD1 matches 8 bases. Germline assignment: CDR1 MNHEY and CDR2 SVGAGI. The J segment lost 5 bases and the V segment lost 5 bases, leaving 10 bases of the junction unmatched. This CDR3 is built from 15 residues. The CDR3 DNA sequence: TGTGCCAGCAGTAACCTCCGGACAGGGAGGGAGACCCAGTACTTC. Residues: CASSNLRTGRETQYF.

The gene calls are TRBV5-5 and TRBJ2-3, with 8 bases lining up with TRBD1. V was pared by 1 base and J by 4 bases, with 11 bases of the junction left unmatched. Germline CDR1 SGHKS, CDR2 YYEKEE (reference sequence). The CDR3 covers 17 residues. The CDR3: CASSLSLQGGFADTQYF. DNA for the CDR3: TGTGCCAGCAGCTTGTCTCTACAGGGGGGCTTCGCAGATACGCAGTATTTT.